This T cell receptor (beta chain) emerged from a study of blood T cell repertoires in COVID-19 (dated by TCRdb to 2020 to 2022). Study-level background: Samples from collaborators originated in the United States, Italy and Spain and spanned both the acute and convalescent phases of COVID-19. Deeply sampled blood TCRbeta repertoires from subjects exposed to, actively infected with, or recovered from COVID-19 were included in the dataset. Samples came from the ongoing ImmuneRACE study (first 160 participants) plus 1,254 subjects from 6 global collaborators. The sample metadata nearly always contained a de-identified subject ID, COVID-19 status, age in years and sex. Where available, HLA class I and class II types were taken from metadata supplied by the sample provider and were not determined by assay-based typing. The repertoires were released in a freely available public database intended as a resource for research on the immune response to SARS-CoV-2. The material from the prospective study consisted of cDNA or gDNA derived from T cells, B-cell-depleted T cells, or PBMCs.

From the germline V gene, CDR1 is SGHDN and CDR2 is FVKESK. Including cysteine and phenylalanine, the CDR3 has 15 amino acids. Kept here is only the CDR3 DNA, which spans 45 bases and is read in frame from base 1. About this clone itself: Its antigen remains unidentified. The germline gene is not matched at one end of the junction; a read error may be the cause. Other nucleotide sequences in the sample specify the same CDR3.

The immunoSEQ Assay, a bias-controlled multiplex PCR, was used to amplify TCRbeta CDR3 regions from genomic DNA. Under the source paper's analysis protocol: The number of nucleated cells in each sample was estimated from the amplification of reference gene primers within the assay. To quantify the absolute abundance of each unique TCRbeta CDR3 rearrangement, sequence reads were collapsed and filtered. For each sample, productive Simpson clonality was calculated as the square root of Simpson's diversity index across productive rearrangements. TCRdb's version of the immuneACCESS table is confined to in-frame rearrangements and falls short of the full clone set. An unresolved V gene accounts for under half of the shortfall where checked; the remainder is of unknown origin. The V and J calls and clone size come from that table; D and trimming were worked out from the DNA. This sample is represented by 150,000 to 200,000 clones; approximately 93% of them were singletons. The biggest ten clones account for under 2% of the sample.

General conclusions and limits of the study: The quantity of clinical and demographic metadata differed by source and by participant and was supplied without curation.

One collaborating source in Seattle enrolled patients during active infection and followed them longitudinally through the course of disease. Each collaborating institution followed its own protocols to collect whole blood in K2EDTA tubes. For TCRbeta analysis, collaborators shipped samples in one of three forms: frozen whole blood, isolated PBMCs, or DNA extracted from either of those sample types. Sequenced sample: peripheral blood. The sequence is built from TRBV14 and TRBJ2-3, and TRBD1 aligns with 7 junction nucleotides. The receptor was isolated from a woman in her sixties with COVID-19, enrolled during active disease. At the DNA level, the sequence is TGTGCTAGCAGCCGGTGGGGGACAGTCACAGATACGCAGTATTTT. It encodes CASSRWGTVTDTQYF. With the portions outside the CDR3 filled from the reference TRBV14 and TRBJ2-3 genes, the complete variable region becomes EAGVTQFPSHSVIEKGQTVTLRCDPISGHDNLYWYRRVMGKEIKFLLHFVKESKQDESGMPNNRFLAERTGGTYSTLKVQPAELEDSGVYFCASSRWGTVTDTQYFGPGTRLTVL.